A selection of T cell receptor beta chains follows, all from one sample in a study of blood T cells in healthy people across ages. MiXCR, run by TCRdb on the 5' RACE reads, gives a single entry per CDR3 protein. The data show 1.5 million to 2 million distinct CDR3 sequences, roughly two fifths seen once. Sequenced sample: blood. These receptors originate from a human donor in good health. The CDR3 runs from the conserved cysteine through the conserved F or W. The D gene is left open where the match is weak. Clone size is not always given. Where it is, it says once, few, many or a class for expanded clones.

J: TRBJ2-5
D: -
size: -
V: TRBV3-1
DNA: TGTGCCAGCAGTTTAATAGGGGTTGAAGAGACCCAGTACTTC
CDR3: CASSLIGVEETQYF

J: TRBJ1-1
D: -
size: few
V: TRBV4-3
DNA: TGCGCCAGCAGCCAAGAGGTGGCCACCCGGATGAACACTGAAGCTTTCTTT
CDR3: CASSQEVATRMNTEAFF

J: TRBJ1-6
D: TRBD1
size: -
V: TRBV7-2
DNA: TGTGCCAGCAGCCCGTTAGGGACAGGTCAAACCCTCCACTTT
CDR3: CASSPLGTGQTLHF

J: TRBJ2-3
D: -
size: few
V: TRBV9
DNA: TGTGCCAGCAGCGAACTAGTTGGATCCGATACGCAGTATTTT
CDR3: CASSELVGSDTQYF

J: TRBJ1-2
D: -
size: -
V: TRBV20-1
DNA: TGCAGTGCTAGAGTGAACGGACATGGGACGAACTATGGCTACACCTTC
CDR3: CSARVNGHGTNYGYTF

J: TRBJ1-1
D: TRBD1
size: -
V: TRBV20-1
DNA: TGCAGTACGAGTAACAGGGGTCGGAACACTGAAGCTTTCTTT
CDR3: CSTSNRGRNTEAFF

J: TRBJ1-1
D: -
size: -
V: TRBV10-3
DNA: TGTGCCATCAGCGATACTCCCAACACTGAAGCTTTCTTT
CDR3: CAISDTPNTEAFF

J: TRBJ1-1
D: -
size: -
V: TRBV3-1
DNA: TGTGCCAGCAGCCCCCGAGGGGAGGTGGGGGTAACTGAAGCTTTCTTT
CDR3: CASSPRGEVGVTEAFF

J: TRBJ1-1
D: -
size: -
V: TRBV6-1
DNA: TGTGCCAGCACCCTTAATGGGGCTGAAGCTTTCTTT
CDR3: CASTLNGAEAFF

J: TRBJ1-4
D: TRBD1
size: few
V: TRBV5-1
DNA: TGCGCCAGCAGAGGGACAGCTTCTAATGAAAAACTGTTTTTT
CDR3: CASRGTASNEKLFF

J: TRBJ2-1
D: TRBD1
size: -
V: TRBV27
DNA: TGTGCCAGCAGACCACGGGACAGGGGGCGCAATGAGCAGTTCTTC
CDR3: CASRPRDRGRNEQFF

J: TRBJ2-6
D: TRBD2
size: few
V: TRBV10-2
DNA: TGCGCCAGCAGTGAGTCAAGGGGGCCTAGCGGGGGCTCTGGGGCCAACGTCCTGACTTTC
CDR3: CASSESRGPSGGSGANVLTF

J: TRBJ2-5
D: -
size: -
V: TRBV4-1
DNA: TGCGCCAGCAGCCAGGAGTTTGTAGAGACCCAGTACTTC
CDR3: CASSQEFVETQYF

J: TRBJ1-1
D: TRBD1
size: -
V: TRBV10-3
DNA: TGTGCCATCAGTGGGTCGGTTGGAGGGGGCAACACTGAAGCTTTCTTT
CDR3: CAISGSVGGGNTEAFF

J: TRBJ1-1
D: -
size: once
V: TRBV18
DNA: TGTGCCAGCTCACCCAGCGGAGGGGGGAACACTGAAGCTTTCTTT
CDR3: CASSPSGGGNTEAFF

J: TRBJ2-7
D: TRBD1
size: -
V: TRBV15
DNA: TGTGCCACCAGCGCACCTTCGCAGGGGGACTACGAGCAGTACTTC
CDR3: CATSAPSQGDYEQYF

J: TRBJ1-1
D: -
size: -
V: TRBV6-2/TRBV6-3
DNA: TGTGCCAGCAGTTCGCTCTACTCCACTGAAGCTTTCTTT
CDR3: CASSSLYSTEAFF

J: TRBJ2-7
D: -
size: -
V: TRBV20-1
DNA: TGCAGTGCCGCTATTAACCCCTACGAGCAGTACTTC
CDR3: CSAAINPYEQYF

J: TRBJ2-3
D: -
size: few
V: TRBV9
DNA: TGTGCCAGCAGCATCCGGGACCTAGCAGATACGCAGTATTTT
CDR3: CASSIRDLADTQYF

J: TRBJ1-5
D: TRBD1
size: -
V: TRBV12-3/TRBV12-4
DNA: TGTGCCAGCGGTTGGGACAGGGTTCAGCCCCAGCATTTT
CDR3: CASGWDRVQPQHF

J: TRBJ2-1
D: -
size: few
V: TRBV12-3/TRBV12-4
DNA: TGTGCCAGCAGTTTAGCGGGTATTAGCTCTTACAATGAGCAGTTCTTC
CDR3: CASSLAGISSYNEQFF

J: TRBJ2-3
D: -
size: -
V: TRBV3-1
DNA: TGTGCCAGCAGCCAAGACTCATGGCGTACAGATACGCAGTATTTT
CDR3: CASSQDSWRTDTQYF

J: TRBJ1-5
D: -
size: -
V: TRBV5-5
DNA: TGTGCCAGCAGCTTGGCTTCCCGGCAGCCCCAGCATTTT
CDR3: CASSLASRQPQHF

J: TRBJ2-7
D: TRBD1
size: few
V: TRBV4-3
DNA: TGCGCCAGCAGCCAAGGTTGGACAGGGGGAGCGGGTGTCTACGAGCAGTACTTC
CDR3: CASSQGWTGGAGVYEQYF

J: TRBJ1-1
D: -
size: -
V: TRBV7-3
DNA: TGTGCCAGCACCAACTCTCCAGACACTGAAGCTTTCTTT
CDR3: CASTNSPDTEAFF

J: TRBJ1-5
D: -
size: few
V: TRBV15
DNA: TGTGCCACCAGTAGAGGGGGGAATCCTCAGCCCCAGCATTTT
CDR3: CATSRGGNPQPQHF

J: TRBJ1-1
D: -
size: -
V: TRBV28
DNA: TGTGCCAGCAGTTCCTGGGGTTTTGAAGCTTTCTTT
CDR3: CASSSWGFEAFF

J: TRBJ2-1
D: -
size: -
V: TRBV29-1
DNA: TGCAGCGTTGAAGGTGATAGACCGGGCCTACACAATGAGCAGTTCTTC
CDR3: CSVEGDRPGLHNEQFF

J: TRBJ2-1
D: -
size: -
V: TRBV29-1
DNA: TGCAGCGTTGATTTTACGGAAGCCTACAATGAGCAGTTCTTC
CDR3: CSVDFTEAYNEQFF

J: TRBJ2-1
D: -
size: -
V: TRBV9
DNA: TGTGCCAGCAGCGTAAGTGGGCCCTACAATGAGCAGTTCTTC
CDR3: CASSVSGPYNEQFF

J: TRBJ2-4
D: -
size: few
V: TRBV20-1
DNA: TGCAGTGCTAGTACTTACGGATTAGCCAAAAACATTCAGTACTTC
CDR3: CSASTYGLAKNIQYF

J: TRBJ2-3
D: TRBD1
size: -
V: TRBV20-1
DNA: TGCAGTGCTATAGGGACAGGGGACGTAGATACGCAGTATTTT
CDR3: CSAIGTGDVDTQYF

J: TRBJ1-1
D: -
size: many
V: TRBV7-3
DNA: TGTGCCAGCAGCCCGGGGAGGGCTACAACGCAAGGAGCTTTCTTT
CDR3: CASSPGRATTQGAFF

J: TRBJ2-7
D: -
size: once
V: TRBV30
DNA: TGTGTCTGGAGTGTAGGGTACAACTACGAGCAGTACTTC
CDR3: CVWSVGYNYEQYF

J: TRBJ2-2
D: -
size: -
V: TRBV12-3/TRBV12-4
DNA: TGTGCCAGCGGATACACCGGGGAGCTGTTTTTT
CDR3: CASGYTGELFF

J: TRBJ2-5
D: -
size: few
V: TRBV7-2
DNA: TGTGCCAGCAGCTTAGGTGGAACATTTGAGACCCAGTACTTC
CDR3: CASSLGGTFETQYF

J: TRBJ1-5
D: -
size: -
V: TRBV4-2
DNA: TGTGCCAGCAGCCCACGGACGAAGGATCAGCCCCAGCATTTT
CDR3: CASSPRTKDQPQHF

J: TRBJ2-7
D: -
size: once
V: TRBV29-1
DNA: TGCAGCGTTGACGCCCCGGACCACCTTAGCTCCTACAATGAGCAGTACTTC
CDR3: CSVDAPDHLSSYNEQYF

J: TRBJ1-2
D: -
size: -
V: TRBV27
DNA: TGTGCCAGCAGTTTAAATACCGACACAGGGTATGGCTACACCTTC
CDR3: CASSLNTDTGYGYTF

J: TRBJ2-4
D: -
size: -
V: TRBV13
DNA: TGTGCCAGCAGCTCTAATCAGGGAGCGGCCAAAAACATTCAGTACTTC
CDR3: CASSSNQGAAKNIQYF

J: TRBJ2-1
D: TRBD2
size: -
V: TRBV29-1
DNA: TGCAGCGGGGGCCTAGCGGGGGAACACAATGAGCAGTTCTTC
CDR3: CSGGLAGEHNEQFF

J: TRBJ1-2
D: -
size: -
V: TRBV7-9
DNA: TGTGCCAGCAGCGGGGGCAGGGGAGATGGCTACACCTTC
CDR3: CASSGGRGDGYTF

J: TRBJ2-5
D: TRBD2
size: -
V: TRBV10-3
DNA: TGTGCCATCGGAAAGCGGGGGACGCGAGGGGGGGAGACCCAGTACTTC
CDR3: CAIGKRGTRGGETQYF

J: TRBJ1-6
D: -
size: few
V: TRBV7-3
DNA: TGTGCCAGCAGCTTACAGTCACAGAGTAATTCACCCCTCCACTTT
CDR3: CASSLQSQSNSPLHF

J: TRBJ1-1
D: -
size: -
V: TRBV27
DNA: TGTGCCAGCAGTTCCTGGAGGGACACTGAAGCTTTCTTT
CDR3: CASSSWRDTEAFF

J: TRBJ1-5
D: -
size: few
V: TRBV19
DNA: TGTGCCAGTAGTGGGGCTTGGGCTCAGCCCCAGCATTTT
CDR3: CASSGAWAQPQHF

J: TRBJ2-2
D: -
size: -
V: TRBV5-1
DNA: TGCGCCAGCAGCTTAATTCCCACCACCGGGGAGCTGTTTTTT
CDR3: CASSLIPTTGELFF

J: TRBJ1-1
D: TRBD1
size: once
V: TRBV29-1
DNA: TGCAGCGTTTGGACAGGGGCCTACACTGAAGCTTTCTTT
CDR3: CSVWTGAYTEAFF

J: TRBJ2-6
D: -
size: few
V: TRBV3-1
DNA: TGTGCCAGCAGCCAAGGAAAGGGGCCTGGGGCCAACGTCCTGACTTTC
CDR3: CASSQGKGPGANVLTF

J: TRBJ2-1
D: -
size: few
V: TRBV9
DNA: TGTGCCAGCAGCGTGGACGAGATGAGGAATGAGCAGTTCTTC
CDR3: CASSVDEMRNEQFF

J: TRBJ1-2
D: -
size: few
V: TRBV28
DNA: TGTGCCAGCAGTTTAGAGGCGGCCCTCTATGGCTACACCTTC
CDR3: CASSLEAALYGYTF

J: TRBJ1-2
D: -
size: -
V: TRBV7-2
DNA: TGTGCCAGCACCAAGGGGGGAAGCGCGATACAAAACTATGGCTACACCTTC
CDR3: CASTKGGSAIQNYGYTF

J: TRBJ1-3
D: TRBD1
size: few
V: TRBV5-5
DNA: TGTGCCAGCAGCTTGAGGTGGACAGGGGGCCAAATCTCTGGAAACACCATATATTTT
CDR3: CASSLRWTGGQISGNTIYF

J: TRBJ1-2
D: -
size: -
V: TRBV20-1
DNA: TGCAGTGCTAGGGCCGGAATGGACATCTATGGCTACACCTTC
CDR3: CSARAGMDIYGYTF